These 17 T cell receptor beta chains share one sample of origin, sequenced in a study of blood T cell repertoires in COVID-19. The data were produced by immunoSEQ multiplex PCR, yet TCRdb's version contains in-frame clones alone and is incomplete. Of fewer than 450,000 clones listed, approximately 90% were seen once; the top ten hold roughly an eighth. The sample was peripheral blood. These receptors all come from a woman in her fifties or sixties with COVID-19, enrolled during active disease.

On this clone: In the same sample, other DNA sequences code for this CDR3. The CDR3 loop is CASTPGGIGNEQFF. In DNA form, the CDR3 reads TGTGCCAGCACCCCGGGGGGGATCGGCAATGAGCAGTTCTTC. This sequence joins TRBV6-5 and TRBJ2-1, with TRBD2 identical over 8 bases. Trimming removed 7 bases from V and 6 bases from J; junction bases left unmatched: 8. Germline loops: CDR1 MNHEY, CDR2 SVGAGI. The CDR3 is made up of 14 amino acids.

This rearrangement joins TRBV18 to TRBJ2-3; 9 nucleotides agree with TRBD1. The CDR3 sequence is 14 residues long. CDR1 and CDR2 (germline): KGHSH, LQKENI. Trimming at V came to 3 bases and at J to 3 bases, leaving 1 base not matched to a gene. CDR3 sequence: CASSPDRGTDTQYF. As DNA, the CDR3 is TGTGCCAGCTCACCTGACAGGGGGACAGATACGCAGTATTTT.

The chain joins TRBV11-2 to TRBJ2-1; 9 positions match TRBD1. The CDR3 has 15 amino acids. Germline V gives CDR1 SGHAT, CDR2 FQNNGV. Trimming at V came to 6 bases and at J to 4 bases, leaving 7 bases not matched to a gene. The CDR3 spells CASSSGTGLYNEQFF. The CDR3 DNA reads as TGTGCCAGCAGTTCCGGGACAGGGCTTTACAATGAGCAGTTCTTC.

The J gene is TRBJ2-3, the V gene TRBV19; 10 nucleotides line up with TRBD2. Per the germline V gene, CDR1 is LNHDA and CDR2 is SQIVND (reference sequence). The J segment lost 2 bases and the V segment lost 5 bases, leaving 7 bases of the junction unmatched. The CDR3 sequence is 16 residues long. CDR3 coding DNA: TGTGCCAGTAGTGTGACCGGGACTAGCGACACAGATACGCAGTATTTT. Translation gives CASSVTGTSDTDTQYF. The full variable domain, its missing parts supplied by reference TRBV19 and TRBJ2-3, is DGGITQSPKYLFRKEGQNVTLSCEQNLNHDAMYWYRQDPGQGLRLIYYSQIVNDFQKGDIAEGYSVSREKKESFPLTVTSAQKNPTAFYLCASSVTGTSDTDTQYFGPGTRLTVL.

The J gene is TRBJ2-1, the V gene TRBV18; TRBD1 matches at 8 bases. Germline V CDR1 and CDR2: KGHSH, LQKENI. Unmatched junction bases numbered 7, after V lost 5 bases and J lost 7 bases. The CDR3 runs 14 residues. CDR3 residues: CASSDWTGWNEQFF. For the CDR3, the DNA is TGTGCCAGCTCAGATTGGACAGGGTGGAATGAGCAGTTCTTC. The full variable domain, with the rest looked up from reference TRBV18 and TRBJ2-1, is NAGVMQNPRHLVRRRGQEARLRCSPMKGHSHVYWYRQLPEEGLKFMVYLQKENIIDESGMPKERFSAEFPKEGPSILRIQQVVRGDSAAYFCASSDWTGWNEQFFGPGTRLTVL.

This sequence joins TRBV6-5 and TRBJ1-6, with 9 bases fitting TRBD1. The CDR3 is made up of 14 amino acids. The germline gives CDR1 MNHEY, CDR2 SVGAGI. Losses at the gene ends were 7 bases for V and 7 bases for J; bases not matched to a gene: 5. CDR3 residues: CASTPTGGNSPLHF. The CDR3, as DNA: TGTGCCAGCACCCCGACAGGGGGGAATTCACCCCTCCACTTT.

The V and J genes are TRBV7-9 and TRBJ1-2; tentatively, D is TRBD1 (6 bases). Germline V gene sequence: CDR1 SEHNR, CDR2 FQNEAQ (reference sequence). The CDR3 totals 14 residues. Trimming removed 5 bases at V and 8 bases at J, with 18 bases between. The CDR3 sequence: CASSPRDILSGYTF. CDR3 sequence (DNA): TGTGCCAGCAGCCCTCGGGACATCCTTTCGGGCTACACCTTC.

J is TRBJ2-1 and V is TRBV11-2; 7 bases fit TRBD1. The ends lost 4 bases at V and 6 bases at J; junction bases unmatched: 6. Germline CDR1 and CDR2: SGHAT and FQNNGV. The CDR3 spans 14 residues. This CDR3 reads CASSSGYRGNEQFF. CDR3 nucleotides: TGTGCCAGCAGCTCCGGGTACAGGGGCAATGAGCAGTTCTTC.

V gene TRBV19 combines with J gene TRBJ2-1; no reliable D call. V was trimmed by 3 bases and J by 7 bases, leaving 7 bases between them. There are 12 residues in the CDR3. The germline V gene encodes CDR1 LNHDA and CDR2 SQIVND (reference sequence). This CDR3 reads CASSIPPNEQFF. The CDR3 nucleotides read TGTGCCAGTAGTATCCCCCCAAATGAGCAGTTCTTC.

J is TRBJ2-1 and V is TRBV4-1, with D possibly matching TRBD1 (6 bases). V lost 5 bases, J lost 8 bases, and 16 bases lay in between. The CDR3 consists of 14 residues. Germline CDR1 reads MGHRA; CDR2 reads YSYEKL. The DNA for the CDR3 is TGCGCCAGCAGCTTCTTGGACAGAAACTATGAGCAGTTCTTC. This sequence encodes CASSFLDRNYEQFF.

The rearrangement uses TRBV18 and TRBJ2-2, with 8 bases lining up with TRBD1. The germline gives CDR1 KGHSH, CDR2 LQKENI. V lost 3 bases to trimming and J lost 4 bases; unmatched junction nucleotides: 7. CDR3 length: 16 residues. The CDR3 loop reads CASSPRQGLGTGELFF. CDR3 nucleotides: TGTGCCAGCTCACCCCGACAGGGGCTAGGCACCGGGGAGCTGTTTTTT.

The chain recombines TRBV27 with TRBJ1-4; the D gene is possibly TRBD1 (5 bases). The CDR3 has 18 residues. Looked up from germline, CDR1 is MNHEY and CDR2 is SMNVEV (reference sequence). Trimming left V 1 base short and J 3 bases short, with 18 bases between. The CDR3 loop is CASSLFSPWGAPNEKLFF. CDR3 nucleotide sequence: TGTGCCAGCAGTTTATTCTCGCCATGGGGCGCTCCTAATGAAAAACTGTTTTTT.

CDR3 DNA: TGTGCCAGTAGATACAGGGATTCCAATCAGCCCCAGCATTTT. Encoded protein: CASRYRDSNQPQHF. The chain recombines TRBV19 with TRBJ1-5; possible D gene TRBD1, 6 bases. The CDR3 loop spans 14 amino acids. The germline CDR1 and CDR2 sequences are LNHDA and SQIVND (reference sequence). Between the trimmed V and J ends, which lost 6 bases and 3 bases, there was a span of 12 bases.

The chain uses TRBV23-1 and TRBJ2-7; the D gene is possibly TRBD2 (5 bases). TRBV23-1 is an open reading frame, and its role is uncertain. This CDR3 is 16 amino acids long. The V end lost 7 bases, the J end lost 2 bases, and 21 bases lay between the germline ends. In DNA form, the CDR3 reads TGCGCCAGCACCCAAGGGAGAGCACGACGAACCTACGAGCAGTACTTC. Translation: CASTQGRARRTYEQYF.

The chain employs TRBV4-1 and TRBJ2-5; maybe TRBD1 (6 bases). CDR3 size: 16 residues. The germline gives CDR1 MGHRA, CDR2 YSYEKL. Between the trimmed V and J ends, which lost 4 bases and 1 base, there was a span of 16 bases. The CDR3 protein is CASSLILATGQETQYF. The CDR3 bases are TGCGCCAGCAGCCTCATCCTCGCGACAGGCCAAGAGACCCAGTACTTC.

This chain uses TRBV25-1 with TRBJ1-1, with 7 bases fitting TRBD1. CDR3 length: 14 residues. CDR1 is MGHDK, CDR2 SYGVNS, per germline. V shed 7 bases, J shed 6 bases, and the junction held 11 bases outside the gene matches. CDR3 protein: CASILTGKMSEAFF. The CDR3 DNA is TGTGCCAGCATTCTGACAGGGAAGATGTCTGAAGCTTTCTTT.

This clone was seen once. The chain uses TRBV5-4 and TRBJ2-3; 12 bases fit TRBD2. V dropped 6 bases and J dropped 3; count of bases not matched to a gene: 5. The germline gives CDR1 SGHNT, CDR2 YYREEE (reference sequence). This CDR3 spans 15 amino acids. The CDR3 reads CASTRTSGDTDTQYF. The DNA for the CDR3 is TGTGCCAGCACCCGGACTAGCGGGGATACAGATACGCAGTATTTT.